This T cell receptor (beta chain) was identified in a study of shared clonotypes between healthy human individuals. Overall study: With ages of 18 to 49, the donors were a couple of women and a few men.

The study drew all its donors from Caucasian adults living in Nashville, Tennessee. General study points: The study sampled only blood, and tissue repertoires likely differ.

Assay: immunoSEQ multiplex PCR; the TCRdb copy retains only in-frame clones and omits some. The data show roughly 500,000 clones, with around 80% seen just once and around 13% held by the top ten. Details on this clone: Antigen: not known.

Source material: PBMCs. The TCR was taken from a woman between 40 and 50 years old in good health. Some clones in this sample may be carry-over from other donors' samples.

CDR3 in amino acids: CATSAGTGTYNEQFF. CDR3 DNA sequence: TGTGCCACCAGCGCCGGGACAGGGACCTACAATGAGCAGTTCTTC. The chain carries TRBV15 and TRBJ2-1; 9 bases match TRBD1. This CDR3 contains 15 residues. The V segment lost 5 bases and the J segment 2 bases; nucleotides outside the gene matches: 4. Per germline, CDR1 LNHNV and CDR2 YYDKDF (reference sequence).